This entry lists 27 T cell receptor beta chains sequenced from one sample in a study of blood T cell repertoires in COVID-19. Method: immunoSEQ multiplex PCR; TCRdb's copy keeps in-frame clones and lacks some. The top ten clones hold around 6.8% of a sample with 200,000 to 300,000 clones, around four fifths of them seen once. What was sequenced was peripheral blood. Receptors were obtained from a woman aged 55 to 70 with active or convalescent COVID-19.

The chain joins TRBV5-8 to TRBJ2-5, with 7 bases matching TRBD2. The CDR3 runs 17 residues. CDR1 is SGHTS, CDR2 YDEGEE, per germline. The junction had 14 bases not matched to a gene; V was cut back by 5 bases and J by 1 base. The CDR3 reads CASSTGGIGTSQETQYF. For the CDR3, the DNA is TGTGCCAGCAGTACCGGGGGGATCGGCACCTCCCAAGAGACCCAGTACTTC.

V is TRBV11-2 and J is TRBJ1-1; weak D call: TRBD1 (6 bases). The germline V gene encodes CDR1 SGHAT and CDR2 FQNNGV. The CDR3 runs 14 residues. Trimming shortened V by 5 bases and J by 1 base, and 11 bases separated the two germline ends. Here the CDR3 reads CASSRMTGNTEAFF. In DNA, the CDR3 is TGTGCCAGCAGCAGGATGACAGGGAACACTGAAGCTTTCTTT.

The chain recombines TRBV5-1 with TRBJ2-2; D may be TRBD2 (6 bases). In germline, CDR1 is SGHRS, CDR2 YFSETQ. With 4 bases removed from V and 0 bases from J, the gap between germline ends came to 13 bases. The CDR3 contains 16 residues. CDR3 residues: CASSTPLAPNTGELFF. CDR3 bases: TGCGCCAGCAGCACCCCACTAGCTCCGAACACCGGGGAGCTGTTTTTT.

This sequence joins TRBV27 and TRBJ2-2; 14 nucleotides line up with TRBD2. Germline CDR1 and CDR2: MNHEY and SMNVEV (reference sequence). V was clipped by 4 bases and J by 2 bases; unmatched bases: 3. The CDR3 has 17 residues. For the CDR3, the DNA is TGTGCCAGCAGTTCGACTAGCGGGGGGGTTAACACCGGGGAGCTGTTTTTT. Encoded protein: CASSSTSGGVNTGELFF.

The rearrangement uses TRBV3-1 (or the pseudogene TRBV3-2) and TRBJ2-5; TRBD1 matches at 7 bases. This CDR3 is built from 15 residues. Trimming at V came to 2 bases and at J to 4 bases, leaving 7 bases not matched to a gene. CDR1 is LGHDT, CDR2 YNNKEL, per germline (reference sequence). The CDR3 DNA follows: TGTGCCAGCAGCCAAAGGGGACAGTACCCAGAGACCCAGTACTTC. Its protein product is CASSQRGQYPETQYF.

The rearrangement links TRBV20-1 to TRBJ2-1, with TRBD2 matching over 8 bases. The junction had 5 bases not matched to a gene; V was cut back by 3 bases and J by 7 bases. Germline CDR1 is DFQATT and CDR2 is SNEGSKA (reference sequence). The CDR3 totals 13 residues. For the CDR3, the DNA is TGCAGTGCTAGTTGGGGCGGGAGGAATGAGCAGTTCTTC. Its protein is CSASWGGRNEQFF.

This chain uses TRBV24-1 with TRBJ2-7, with TRBD1 matching 7 bases. J was trimmed by 5 bases and V by 7 bases; bases with no gene match: 4. Germline CDR1 reads KGHDR; CDR2 reads SFDVKD. The CDR3 has 12 residues. CDR3 protein: CATRGTGDEQYF. CDR3 in DNA: TGTGCCACCAGGGGAACAGGGGACGAGCAGTACTTC.

The sample holds one count of this clone. The genes are TRBV5-1 and TRBJ1-2, with D unclear. V lost 0 bases and J lost 6, with 15 bases in between. The length of the CDR3 is 15 residues. The V gene's germline CDR1 is SGHRS and CDR2 YFSETQ. CDR3 sequence: CASSLEGRSTDGYTF. The CDR3 DNA reads TGCGCCAGCAGCTTGGAAGGCAGGTCAACGGATGGCTACACCTTC.

The V call is TRBV5-6, the J call TRBJ2-3; maybe TRBD2 (6 bases). The ends were cut back, 0 bases at V and 2 bases at J, with 10 bases in the middle. The germline V gene encodes CDR1 SGHDT and CDR2 YYEEEE. This CDR3 contains 15 residues. The CDR3 sequence: CASSLVEGLTDTQYF. The CDR3 DNA sequence: TGTGCCAGCAGCTTGGTGGAGGGCCTCACAGATACGCAGTATTTT.

This clone was recorded once. The chain is built from TRBV11-2 and TRBJ2-1, with 7 positions matching TRBD2. The CDR3 is 13 residues long. The germline V gene encodes CDR1 SGHAT and CDR2 FQNNGV. V lost 5 bases to trimming and J lost 6 bases; unmatched junction nucleotides: 4. CDR3 sequence: CASSKGTINEQFF. The CDR3 nucleotides read TGTGCCAGCAGCAAAGGGACTATCAATGAGCAGTTCTTC. The whole variable domain, filled in from reference TRBV11-2 and TRBJ2-1, reads EAGVAQSPRYKIIEKRQSVAFWCNPISGHATLYWYQQILGQGPKLLIQFQNNGVVDDSQLPKDRFSAERLKGVDSTLKIQPAKLEDSAVYLCASSKGTINEQFFGPGTRLTVL.

The chain has TRBV11-2 and TRBJ2-3, with 10 bases that match TRBD2. This CDR3 spans 16 amino acids. The V gene end was trimmed by 5 bases and the J gene end by 3 bases; junction bases not matched to a gene: 8. Germline V gives CDR1 SGHAT, CDR2 FQNNGV. CDR3 sequence (DNA): TGTGCCAGCAGCCCTTGGACTAGCGGCTTAACAGATACGCAGTATTTT. The encoded protein is CASSPWTSGLTDTQYF.

The chain joins TRBV11-2 to TRBJ2-6; tentatively, D is TRBD2 (5 bases). This CDR3 is built from 15 residues. The V gene lost 6 bases and the J gene lost 2 bases, with 11 bases spanning the gap. The V gene's germline CDR1 is SGHAT and CDR2 FQNNGV. The CDR3 reads CASRPYGTGANVLTF. The DNA for the CDR3 is TGTGCCAGCAGACCGTACGGGACTGGGGCCAACGTCCTGACTTTC.

V gene TRBV9 combines with J gene TRBJ2-1; TRBD1 aligns across 9 bases. The trim removed 4 bases at V and 6 bases at J, leaving 11 bases unmatched. Germline V lookup: CDR1 SGDLS, CDR2 YYNGEE. CDR3 length: 16 amino acids. The chain's CDR3 is CASSPRGTGIVNEQFF. CDR3 nucleotides: TGTGCCAGCAGCCCCCGCGGGACAGGGATCGTCAATGAGCAGTTCTTC.

The V call is TRBV5-1, the J call TRBJ2-1, with 10 bases identical to TRBD2. J was trimmed by 8 bases and V by 4 bases; bases with no gene match: 18. There are 18 residues in the CDR3. Germline V CDR1 and CDR2: SGHRS, YFSETQ. This CDR3 is CASSGLSGSGGARHEQFF. In DNA form, the CDR3 reads TGCGCCAGCAGCGGCCTTTCGGGGAGCGGGGGGGCCCGCCATGAGCAGTTCTTC.

The V gene is TRBV6-5, the J gene TRBJ2-7; D remains unclear. Germline assignment: CDR1 MNHEY and CDR2 SVGAGI. The germline V and J ends were trimmed by 0 bases and 4 bases, with 10 bases remaining between them. This CDR3 has 14 residues. CDR3 amino acids: CASSYSKALYEQYF. CDR3 coding DNA: TGTGCCAGCAGTTACTCGAAAGCTCTGTACGAGCAGTACTTC.

V and J are TRBV5-4 and TRBJ2-1; D is possibly TRBD2 (5 bases). The CDR3 has 18 residues. From germline, CDR1 is SGHNT and CDR2 YYREEE (reference sequence). V was shortened by 0 bases and J by 0 bases, with 16 bases between the two germline ends. The CDR3 region is CASSLDSAVKSSYNEQFF. CDR3 bases: TGTGCCAGCAGCTTGGATTCAGCGGTAAAGAGCTCCTACAATGAGCAGTTCTTC.

The J gene is TRBJ2-3, the V gene TRBV19, with TRBD2 matching 10 bases. The CDR3 extends over 16 amino acids. Germline loops: CDR1 LNHDA, CDR2 SQIVND (reference sequence). The V and J ends lost 8 bases and 1 base, in that order; junction bases with no gene match: 9. The CDR3 sequence is CASRSGGLTRTDTQYF. The DNA of the CDR3 is TGTGCCAGTCGTAGCGGGGGGTTAACGCGCACAGATACGCAGTATTTT.

V gene TRBV11-3 combines with J gene TRBJ2-3; D is unresolved. V dropped 4 bases and J dropped 2 bases, with 4 bases sitting between them. This CDR3 is built from 12 residues. Germline V gene data show CDR1 as SGHNT and CDR2 as YENEEA. In DNA, the CDR3 is TGTGCCAGCAGCTCTAACACAGATACGCAGTATTTT. Protein product: CASSSNTDTQYF.

In this sample, this clone turned up once. V gene TRBV23-1 combines with J gene TRBJ2-7, with a tentative D call TRBD1 (6 bases). TRBV23-1 is reported as an ORF; its role is uncertain. This CDR3 has 14 amino acids. Trimming left V 2 bases short and J 3 bases short, with 11 bases between. The CDR3 coding sequence is TGCGCCAGCAGTCAACCACTACAGGGCTACGAGCAGTACGTC. It translates to CASSQPLQGYEQYV.

V usage is TRBV5-1 and J usage is TRBJ2-2; D call uncertain. The germline V gene encodes CDR1 SGHRS and CDR2 YFSETQ. With 0 bases removed from V and 3 bases from J, the gap between germline ends came to 6 bases. The CDR3 is made up of 14 amino acids. The CDR3, as DNA: TGCGCCAGCAGCTTGGTAACTTACACCGGGGAGCTGTTTTTT. This translates into CASSLVTYTGELFF.

This chain uses TRBV2 with TRBJ1-5; 9 bases are a match to TRBD1. Trimming at V came to 6 bases and at J to 7 bases, leaving 10 bases not matched to a gene. This CDR3 has 15 amino acids. Germline values: CDR1 SNHLY, CDR2 FYNNEI. The CDR3 protein is CASSMGQGGRQPQHF. CDR3 coding DNA: TGTGCCAGCAGCATGGGACAGGGAGGACGGCAGCCCCAGCATTTT.

The rearrangement links TRBV19 to TRBJ2-7, with a tentative D call TRBD1 (5 bases). This CDR3 region has 14 residues. Looked up from germline, CDR1 is LNHDA and CDR2 is SQIVND (reference sequence). V dropped 1 base and J dropped 2 bases, with 9 bases sitting between them. The CDR3 spells CASSIAPGPYEQYV. The DNA for the CDR3 is TGTGCCAGTAGTATAGCGCCAGGGCCCTACGAGCAGTACGTC.

The chain combines TRBV7-9 with TRBJ1-2; D perhaps matches TRBD1 (5 bases). Germline V gene sequence: CDR1 SEHNR, CDR2 FQNEAQ (reference sequence). Trimming stripped 11 bases from V and 8 bases from J, with 18 bases between. The CDR3 has 12 amino acids. The CDR3 sequence: CAGGDGLEGYTF. DNA of the CDR3: TGTGCCGGGGGGGACGGTCTGGAGGGCTACACCTTC.

This chain uses TRBV2 with TRBJ1-5; D is unclear. Germline loops: CDR1 SNHLY, CDR2 FYNNEI. This CDR3 is built from 16 residues. The V and J ends lost 6 bases and 2 bases respectively, with 17 bases between them. CDR3 DNA sequence: TGTGCCAGCAGGGTTACGGCGGGGTCGGGCAATCAGCCCCAGCATTTT. Its protein product is CASRVTAGSGNQPQHF. Full variable domain (remainder filled in from reference TRBV2 and TRBJ1-5): EPEVTQTPSHQVTQMGQEVILRCVPISNHLYFYWYRQILGQKVEFLVSFYNNEISEKSEIFDDQFSVERPDGSNFTLKIRSTKLEDSAMYFCASRVTAGSGNQPQHFGDGTRLSIL.

The chain combines TRBV4-2 with TRBJ2-1; 8 bases line up with TRBD2. V was pared by 1 base and J by 11 bases, with 22 bases of the junction left unmatched. The CDR3 spans 19 residues. CDR1 and CDR2 from the germline V gene are LGHNA and YNFKEQ. CDR3 residues: CASSQGGGSGGTYSGKQFF. The CDR3 coding sequence is TGTGCCAGCAGCCAAGGTGGGGGCAGCGGGGGTACCTACTCCGGTAAGCAGTTCTTC.

CDR3 sequence (DNA): TGTGCCAGCAGCCTACGGGGAGGGACAGATACGCAGTATTTT. This codes for CASSLRGGTDTQYF. The chain is built from TRBV4-2 and TRBJ2-3, with 7 bases matching TRBD2. The germline gives CDR1 LGHNA, CDR2 YNFKEQ. This CDR3 contains 14 residues. The trim removed 4 bases at V and 3 bases at J, leaving 4 bases unmatched.

The chain recombines TRBV12-3 or TRBV12-4 with TRBJ1-4; weak D call: TRBD1 (5 bases). Trimming took off 5 bases at V and 3 bases at J, with 7 bases between the two ends. CDR3 size: 13 residues. The CDR3 loop reads CASSPTANEKLFF. In DNA form, the CDR3 reads TGTGCCAGCAGTCCGACAGCTAATGAAAAACTGTTTTTT.